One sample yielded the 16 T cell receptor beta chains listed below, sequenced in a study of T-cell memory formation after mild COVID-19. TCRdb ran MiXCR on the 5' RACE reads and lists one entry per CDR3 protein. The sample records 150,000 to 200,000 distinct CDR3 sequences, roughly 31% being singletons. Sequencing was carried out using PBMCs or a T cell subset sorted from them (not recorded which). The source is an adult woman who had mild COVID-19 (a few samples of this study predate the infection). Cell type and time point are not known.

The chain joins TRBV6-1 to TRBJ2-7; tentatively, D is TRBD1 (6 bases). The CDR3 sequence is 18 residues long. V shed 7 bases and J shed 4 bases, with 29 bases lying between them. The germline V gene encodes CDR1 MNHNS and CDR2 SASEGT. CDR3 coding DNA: TGTGCCAGCACCAACCGACTCCCGACAGGCCCATCAAGATACGAGCAGTACTTC. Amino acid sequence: CASTNRLPTGPSRYEQYF.

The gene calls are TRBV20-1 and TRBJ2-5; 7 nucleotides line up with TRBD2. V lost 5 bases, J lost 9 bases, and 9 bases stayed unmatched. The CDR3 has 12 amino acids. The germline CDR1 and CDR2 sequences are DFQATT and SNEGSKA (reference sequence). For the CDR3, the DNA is TGCAGTGCTGCGGGACTATTGGTATCCCAGTACTTC. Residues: CSAAGLLVSQYF.

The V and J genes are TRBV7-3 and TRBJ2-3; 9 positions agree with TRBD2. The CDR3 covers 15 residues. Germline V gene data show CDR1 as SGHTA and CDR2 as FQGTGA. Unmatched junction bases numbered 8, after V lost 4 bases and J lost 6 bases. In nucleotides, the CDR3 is TGTGCCAGCAGCTCGACCAGCGGGGGGTTGGATACGCAGTATTTT. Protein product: CASSSTSGGLDTQYF.

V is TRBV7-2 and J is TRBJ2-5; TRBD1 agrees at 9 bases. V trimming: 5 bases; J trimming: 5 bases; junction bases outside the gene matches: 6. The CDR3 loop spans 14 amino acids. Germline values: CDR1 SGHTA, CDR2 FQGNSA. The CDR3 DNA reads TGTGCCAGCAGCCTCACAGGGGGCAGGGAGACCCAGTACTTC. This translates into CASSLTGGRETQYF.

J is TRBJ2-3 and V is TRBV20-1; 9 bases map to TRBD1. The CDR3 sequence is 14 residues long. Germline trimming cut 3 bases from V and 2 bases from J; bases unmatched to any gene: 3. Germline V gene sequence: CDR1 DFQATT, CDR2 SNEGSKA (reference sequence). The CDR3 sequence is CSARGDRATDTQYF. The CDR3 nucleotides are TGCAGTGCTAGGGGGGACAGGGCCACAGATACGCAGTATTTT.

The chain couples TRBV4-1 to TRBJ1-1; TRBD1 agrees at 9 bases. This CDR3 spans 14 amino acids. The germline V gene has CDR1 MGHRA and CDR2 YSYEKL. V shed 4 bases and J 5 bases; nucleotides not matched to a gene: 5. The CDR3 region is CASSPLGQGTEAFF. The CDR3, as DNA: TGCGCCAGCAGCCCCCTGGGACAGGGAACTGAAGCTTTCTTT.

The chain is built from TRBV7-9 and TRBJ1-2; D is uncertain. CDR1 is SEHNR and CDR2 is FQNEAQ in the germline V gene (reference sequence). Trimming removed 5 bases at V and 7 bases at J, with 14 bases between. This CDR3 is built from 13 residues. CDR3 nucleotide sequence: TGTGCCAGCAGCGCCGGACCGGGCATTGGCTACACCTTC. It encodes CASSAGPGIGYTF.

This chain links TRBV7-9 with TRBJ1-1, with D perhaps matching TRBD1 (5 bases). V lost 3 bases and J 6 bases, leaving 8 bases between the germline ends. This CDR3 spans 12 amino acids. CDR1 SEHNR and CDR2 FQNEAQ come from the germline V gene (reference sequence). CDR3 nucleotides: TGTGCCAGCAGCTTCCAGGGCGCTGAAGCTTTCTTT. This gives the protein CASSFQGAEAFF.

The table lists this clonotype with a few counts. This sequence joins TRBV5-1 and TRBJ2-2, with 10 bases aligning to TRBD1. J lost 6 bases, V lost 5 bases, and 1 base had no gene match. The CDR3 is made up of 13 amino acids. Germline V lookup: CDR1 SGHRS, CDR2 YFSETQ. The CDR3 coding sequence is TGCGCCAGCAGGGGACAGGGGTCCGGGGAGCTGTTTTTT. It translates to CASRGQGSGELFF. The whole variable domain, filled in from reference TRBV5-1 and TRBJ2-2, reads KAGVTQTPRYLIKTRGQQVTLSCSPISGHRSVSWYQQTPGQGLQFLFEYFSETQRNKGNFPGRFSGRQFSNSRSEMNVSTLELGDSALYLCASRGQGSGELFFGEGSRLTVL.

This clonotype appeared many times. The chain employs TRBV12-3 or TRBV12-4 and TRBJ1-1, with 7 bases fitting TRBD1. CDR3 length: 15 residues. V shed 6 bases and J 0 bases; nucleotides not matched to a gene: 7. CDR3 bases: TGTGCCAGCAGACCGGGACAGAACCTGAACACTGAAGCTTTCTTT. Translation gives CASRPGQNLNTEAFF.

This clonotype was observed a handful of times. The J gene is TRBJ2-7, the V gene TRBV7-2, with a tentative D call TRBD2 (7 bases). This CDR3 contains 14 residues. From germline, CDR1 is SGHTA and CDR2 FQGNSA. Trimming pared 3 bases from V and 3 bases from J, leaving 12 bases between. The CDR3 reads CASSFGGPIYEQYF. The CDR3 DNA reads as TGTGCCAGCAGCTTCGGGGGGCCGATCTACGAGCAGTACTTC.

The CDR3 nucleotides read TGTGCCACCAGTGCGGTAGGGACAGGGGGTTTCGGGACCCAGTACTTC. It yields the protein CATSAVGTGGFGTQYF. The chain links TRBV24-1 to TRBJ2-5; TRBD1 aligns across 11 bases. The CDR3 length is 16 residues. The trim removed 5 bases at V and 7 bases at J, leaving 11 bases unmatched. The V gene's germline CDR1 is KGHDR and CDR2 SFDVKD.

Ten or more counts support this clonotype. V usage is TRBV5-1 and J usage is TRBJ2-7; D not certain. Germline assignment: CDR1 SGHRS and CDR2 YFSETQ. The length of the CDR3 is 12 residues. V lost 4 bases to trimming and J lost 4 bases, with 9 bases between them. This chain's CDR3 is CASSEDRYEQYF. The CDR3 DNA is TGCGCCAGCAGCGAAGACCGGTACGAGCAGTACTTC.

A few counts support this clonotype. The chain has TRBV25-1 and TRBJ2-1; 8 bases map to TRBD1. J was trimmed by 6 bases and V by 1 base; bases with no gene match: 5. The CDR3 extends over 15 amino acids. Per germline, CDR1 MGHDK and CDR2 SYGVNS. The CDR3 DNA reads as TGTGCCAGCAGTGAATCTGGGACAGGACTCAATGAGCAGTTCTTC. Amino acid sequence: CASSESGTGLNEQFF.

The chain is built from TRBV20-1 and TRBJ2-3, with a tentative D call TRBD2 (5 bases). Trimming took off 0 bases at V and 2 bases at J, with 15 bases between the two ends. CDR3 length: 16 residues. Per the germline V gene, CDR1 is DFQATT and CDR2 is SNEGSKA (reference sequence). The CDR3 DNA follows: TGCAGTGCTAGAGACCGAGGGCAGGTGAACACAGATACGCAGTATTTT. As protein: CSARDRGQVNTDTQYF.

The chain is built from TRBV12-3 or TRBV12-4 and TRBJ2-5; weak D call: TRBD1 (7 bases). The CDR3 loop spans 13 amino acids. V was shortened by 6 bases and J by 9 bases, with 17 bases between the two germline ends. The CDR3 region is CASRAQGGRAQYF. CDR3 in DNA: TGTGCCAGCAGGGCCCAGGGGGGCAGGGCCCAGTACTTC.